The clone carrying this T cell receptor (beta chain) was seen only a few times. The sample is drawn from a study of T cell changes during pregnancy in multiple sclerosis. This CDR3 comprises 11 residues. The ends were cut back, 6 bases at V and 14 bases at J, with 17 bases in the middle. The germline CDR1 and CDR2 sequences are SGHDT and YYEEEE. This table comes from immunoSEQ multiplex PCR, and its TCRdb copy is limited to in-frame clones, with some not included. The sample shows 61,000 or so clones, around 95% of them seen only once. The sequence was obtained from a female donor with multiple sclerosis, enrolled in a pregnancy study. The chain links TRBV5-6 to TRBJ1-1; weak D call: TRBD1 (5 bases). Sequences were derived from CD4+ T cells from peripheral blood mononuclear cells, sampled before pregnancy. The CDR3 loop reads CASTIQVSCFF. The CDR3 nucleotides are TGTGCCAGCACGATACAGGTTTCCTGCTTCTTT.